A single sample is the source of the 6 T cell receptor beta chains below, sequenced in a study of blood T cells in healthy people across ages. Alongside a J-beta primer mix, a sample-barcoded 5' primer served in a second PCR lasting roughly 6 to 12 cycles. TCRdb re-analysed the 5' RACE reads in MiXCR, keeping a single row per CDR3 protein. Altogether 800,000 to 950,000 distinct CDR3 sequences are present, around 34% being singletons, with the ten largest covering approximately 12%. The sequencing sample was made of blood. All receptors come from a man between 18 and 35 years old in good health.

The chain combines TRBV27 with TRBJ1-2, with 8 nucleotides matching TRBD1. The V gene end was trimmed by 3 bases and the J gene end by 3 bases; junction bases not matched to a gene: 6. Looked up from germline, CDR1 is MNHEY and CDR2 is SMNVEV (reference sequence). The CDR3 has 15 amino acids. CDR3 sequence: CASSFQGARYYGYTF. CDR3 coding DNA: TGTGCCAGCAGTTTCCAGGGGGCCCGTTACTATGGCTACACCTTC.

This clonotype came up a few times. For the CDR3, the DNA is TGTGCCAGCAGCTCCCTAGCGGGCACAGATACGCAGTATTTT. Translation: CASSSLAGTDTQYF. The chain combines TRBV7-6 with TRBJ2-3; TRBD2 aligns across 7 bases. The CDR3 sequence is 14 residues long. Trimming at V came to 4 bases and at J to 1 base, leaving 2 bases not matched to a gene. Germline V gene data show CDR1 as SGHVS and CDR2 as FNYEAQ. The whole variable domain, remainder taken from reference TRBV7-6 and TRBJ2-3, is GAGVSQSPRYKVTKRGQDVALRCDPISGHVSLYWYRQALGQGPEFLTYFNYEAQQDKSGLPNDRFSAERPEGSISTLTIQRTEQRDSAMYRCASSSLAGTDTQYFGPGTRLTVL.

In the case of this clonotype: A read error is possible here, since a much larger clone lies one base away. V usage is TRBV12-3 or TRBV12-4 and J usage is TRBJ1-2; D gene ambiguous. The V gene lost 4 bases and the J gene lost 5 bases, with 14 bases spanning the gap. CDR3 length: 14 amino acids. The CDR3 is CASSYSGIGYGYTF. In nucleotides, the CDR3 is TGTGCCAGCAGTTACTCCGGGATCGGGTATGGCTACACCTTC.

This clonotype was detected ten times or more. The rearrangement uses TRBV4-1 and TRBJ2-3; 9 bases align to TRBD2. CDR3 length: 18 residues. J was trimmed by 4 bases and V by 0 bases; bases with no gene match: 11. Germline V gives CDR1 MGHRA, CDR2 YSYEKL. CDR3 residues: CASSQDLLAGTRADTQYF. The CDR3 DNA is TGCGCCAGCAGCCAAGATCTGCTAGCGGGGACTCGCGCAGATACGCAGTATTTT.

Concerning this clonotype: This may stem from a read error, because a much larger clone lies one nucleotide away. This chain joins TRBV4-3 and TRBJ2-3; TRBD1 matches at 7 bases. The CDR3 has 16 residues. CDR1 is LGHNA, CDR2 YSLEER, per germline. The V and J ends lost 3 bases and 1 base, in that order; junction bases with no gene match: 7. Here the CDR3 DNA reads TGCGCCAGCAGCCAGAGTACAGGGGACCGCACAGATACGCAGTATTTT. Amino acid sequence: CASSQSTGDRTDTQYF.

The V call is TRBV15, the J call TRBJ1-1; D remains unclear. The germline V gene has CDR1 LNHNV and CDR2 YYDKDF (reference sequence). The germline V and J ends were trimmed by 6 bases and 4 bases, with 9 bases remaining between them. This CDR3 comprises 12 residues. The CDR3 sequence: CATREDGTEAFF. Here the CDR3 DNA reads TGTGCCACCAGGGAGGACGGCACTGAAGCTTTCTTT.